This T cell receptor (beta chain) was documented in a study of cytomegalovirus exposure and HLA in healthy donors. Study details: Researchers previously reported finding 100 million or so unique TCR beta sequences from roughly 200 million T cells.

Vbeta (60) and Jbeta (13) primers were used in the PCR. Using immunoSEQ multiplex PCR, the repertoire was profiled, and TCRdb retains in-frame clones only, with some absent. Found here are more than 100,000 clones, 82% of them singletons; the top ten hold around 8.1%. Healthy bone marrow donors supplied every sample. This CDR3 is built from 14 residues. CDR1 SGHAT and CDR2 FQNNGV come from the germline V gene. Losses at the gene ends were 4 bases for V and 5 bases for J; bases not matched to a gene: 7. V gene TRBV11-2 combines with J gene TRBJ2-5; 7 nucleotides agree with TRBD1. What was sequenced was PBMCs. This receptor was identified in a woman between 50 and 59 years old in good health and CMV-seropositive. The CDR3 here is CASSSNRGAETQYF. CDR3 in DNA: TGTGCCAGCAGCTCCAACAGGGGCGCGGAGACCCAGTACTTC.